These 26 T cell receptor beta chains were sequenced from one sample in a study of post-analysis software for immune sequencing data. These receptors have no identified antigens. Study-wide points: Comparison of patients with controls showed about 5 TRBV segments more frequent in patients, TRBV5-6, TRBV5-1 and TRBV20-1 among them.

Unique molecular identifiers had been added to the TCR beta cDNA libraries. TCRdb itself ran the PCR reads through MiXCR, one entry per CDR3 protein. The sample records 350,000 to 450,000 distinct CDR3 sequences, 30% to 45% being singletons. Material for sequencing was blood. Receptor source: a girl aged 2 to 9 with multiple sclerosis.

The chain couples TRBV20-1 to TRBJ1-5, with TRBD1 identical over 8 bases. Per the germline V gene, CDR1 is DFQATT and CDR2 is SNEGSKA (reference sequence). V lost 4 bases to trimming and J lost 4 bases; unmatched junction nucleotides: 12. This CDR3 comprises 16 residues. The CDR3 coding sequence is TGCAGTGCTATTCCCTTGCAGGGGGCCACAAATCAGCCCCAGCATTTT. It yields the protein CSAIPLQGATNQPQHF.

V gene TRBV5-1 combines with J gene TRBJ1-2; TRBD1 matches at 7 bases. The CDR3 is 15 residues long. Germline assignment: CDR1 SGHRS and CDR2 YFSETQ. J was trimmed by 7 bases and V by 2 bases; bases with no gene match: 11. CDR3 protein: CASSLSYGGQLGYTF. CDR3 coding DNA: TGCGCCAGCAGCTTATCATACGGGGGACAGCTTGGCTACACCTTC.

The rearrangement uses TRBV5-1 and TRBJ1-1, with unresolved D. Per germline, CDR1 SGHRS and CDR2 YFSETQ. The CDR3 spans 15 residues. Trimming stripped 5 bases from V and 4 bases from J, with 18 bases between. For the CDR3, the DNA is TGCGCCAGCAGAAGTGAAGGAACCTACAGCACTGAAGCTTTCTTT. This sequence encodes CASRSEGTYSTEAFF.

V usage is TRBV20-1 and J usage is TRBJ2-5, with 12 bases matching TRBD2. Germline CDR1 and CDR2: DFQATT and SNEGSKA (reference sequence). J gave up 7 bases and V 5 bases, and 8 bases lay outside the gene matches. The length of the CDR3 is 14 residues. Here the CDR3 reads CSAPRTSGEGTQYF. DNA of the CDR3: TGCAGTGCTCCGCGGACTAGCGGGGAAGGGACCCAGTACTTC.

The chain combines TRBV7-6 with TRBJ1-1; 8 nucleotides align to TRBD1. The CDR3 consists of 15 residues. CDR1 is SGHVS, CDR2 FNYEAQ, per germline. With V trimmed by 1 base and J by 5 bases, 6 bases remained unmatched. The CDR3 sequence is CASSLGTGKYTEAFF. CDR3 coding DNA: TGTGCCAGCAGCTTAGGGACAGGGAAGTATACTGAAGCTTTCTTT.

This clonotype appeared a few times. The chain links TRBV3-1 to TRBJ2-3; the match to TRBD1 covers 7 bases. The CDR3 is 15 residues long. Germline CDR1 LGHDT, CDR2 YNNKEL (reference sequence). V was clipped by 4 bases and J by 4 bases; unmatched bases: 8. The CDR3, as DNA: TGTGCCAGCAGCCCTACCGTTCAGGGGGCAGATACGCAGTATTTT. It encodes CASSPTVQGADTQYF.

As to this clonotype: A junction boundary mismatches the germline segment, possibly from a read error. The rearrangement uses TRBV7-3 and TRBJ2-7; 11 bases match TRBD2. Germline CDR1 and CDR2: SGHTA and FQGTGA. This CDR3 contains 15 residues. The CDR3: CVSSSVAGGPDEQYF. In nucleotides, the CDR3 is TGTGTCAGCAGCTCAGTAGCGGGAGGGCCCGACGAGCAGTACTTC.

In its sample, this clonotype was seen a few times. The genes are TRBV12-3 or TRBV12-4 and TRBJ1-4; D is uncertain. Trimming removed 1 base from V and 5 bases from J, with 8 bases in between. The length of the CDR3 is 14 residues. CDR3: CASSLGQANEKLFF. CDR3 DNA sequence: TGTGCCAGCAGTTTAGGGCAGGCGAATGAAAAACTGTTTTTT.

This clonotype was observed once. The V and J genes are TRBV5-1 and TRBJ2-4; D unclear. The J call is uncertain, as TRBJ2-5 better fits the DNA end. Germline V gives CDR1 SGHRS, CDR2 YFSETQ. This CDR3 has 12 amino acids. This chain's CDR3 is CASSSEAETQYF. As DNA, the CDR3 is TGCGCCAGCAGCTCAGAAGCAGAGACCCAGTACTTC.

Turning to this clonotype: One end of the junction does not line up with germline, which may come from a read error. This chain uses TRBV4-1 with TRBJ2-7; D is possibly TRBD1 (5 bases). Germline V gene lookup returns CDR1 MGHRA and CDR2 YSYEKL. This CDR3 contains 18 residues. CDR3 bases: TGCACCAGCAGCCAAGAATCGGTCGCGCAGGACAACTCCTACGAGCAGTACTTC. This gives the protein CTSSQESVAQDNSYEQYF.

This clonotype was seen more than once but under ten times. The chain is built from TRBV7-2 and TRBJ1-2; 8 bases match TRBD1. The CDR3 covers 14 residues. The V gene end was trimmed by 5 bases and the J gene end by 5 bases; junction bases not matched to a gene: 7. Germline V gene lookup returns CDR1 SGHTA and CDR2 FQGNSA. CDR3 sequence (DNA): TGTGCCAGCAGCAATCAGGGGGCTCGGTATGGCTACACCTTC. The encoded protein is CASSNQGARYGYTF.

This clonotype was observed a handful of times. The chain combines TRBV6-6 with TRBJ1-5; TRBD1 might be the D (5 bases). The CDR3 is 12 residues long. CDR1 and CDR2 (germline): MNHNY, SVGAGI (reference sequence). V was clipped by 8 bases and J by 4 bases, with 9 bases between them. The CDR3 region is CASQGPNQPQHF. The CDR3 bases are TGTGCCAGCCAGGGCCCTAATCAGCCCCAGCATTTT.

The V call is TRBV6-5, the J call TRBJ1-2, with a tentative D call TRBD1 (6 bases). Trimming left V 4 bases short and J 3 bases short, with 18 bases between. CDR3 size: 16 residues. CDR1 is MNHEY, CDR2 SVGAGI, per germline. The CDR3 loop reads CASSSQGGTKDYGYTF. CDR3 nucleotide sequence: TGTGCCAGCAGTTCACAAGGCGGGACAAAAGACTATGGCTACACCTTC.

A few counts support this clonotype. J is TRBJ1-2 and V is TRBV18; 7 bases align to TRBD1. Germline V gene sequence: CDR1 KGHSH, CDR2 LQKENI. The CDR3 spans 15 residues. The junction had 7 bases not matched to a gene; V was cut back by 5 bases and J by 1 base. The CDR3 coding sequence is TGTGCCAGCTCATCCCAGGGGGTCAGTAACTATGGCTACACCTTC. Its translation is CASSSQGVSNYGYTF.

V gene TRBV12-3 or TRBV12-4 combines with J gene TRBJ2-3; D gene unclear. The V end was cut by 2 bases, the J end by 3 bases, with 9 bases between. This CDR3 is 14 amino acids long. The CDR3 region is CASSLTLVTDTQYF. The CDR3 bases are TGTGCCAGCAGTTTAACCCTAGTTACAGATACGCAGTATTTT.

The chain joins TRBV6-2 or TRBV6-3 to TRBJ2-3; 15 bases line up with TRBD2. Trimming at V came to 6 bases and at J to 5 bases, leaving 18 bases not matched to a gene. CDR1 is MNHEY, CDR2 SVGEGT, per germline. The CDR3 totals 20 residues. CDR3 nucleotides: TGTGCCAGCAGCCCCCGGGGACTAGCGGGAGGCTTCAAAGGCCTAGATACGCAGTATTTT. It translates to CASSPRGLAGGFKGLDTQYF.

The chain is built from TRBV20-1 and TRBJ2-4; D might be TRBD1 (6 bases). V lost 3 bases to trimming and J lost 13 bases, with 16 bases between them. The CDR3 sequence is 12 residues long. The germline V gene encodes CDR1 DFQATT and CDR2 SNEGSKA (reference sequence). The CDR3 sequence is CSASQGPGVQYF. The CDR3 DNA is TGCAGTGCTAGTCAGGGGCCAGGGGTGCAGTACTTC.

This clonotype was detected a few times. The gene calls are TRBV4-1 and TRBJ2-3, with D possibly being TRBD2 (7 bases). CDR3 length: 16 amino acids. Trimming stripped 5 bases from V and 2 bases from J, with 17 bases between. Germline CDR1 reads MGHRA; CDR2 reads YSYEKL. CDR3 nucleotides: TGCGCCAGCAGCTACCTGACGGGGGGCCCCACAGATACGCAGTATTTT. Translating gives CASSYLTGGPTDTQYF.

The chain employs TRBV4-2 and TRBJ2-7; TRBD1 matches 10 bases. Germline CDR1 is LGHNA and CDR2 is YNFKEQ. The CDR3 has 15 residues. The trim removed 4 bases at V and 3 bases at J, leaving 6 bases unmatched. DNA for the CDR3: TGTGCCAGCAGCCCGAGGGACAGGGGCCACTACGAGCAGTACTTC. As protein: CASSPRDRGHYEQYF.

The chain employs TRBV7-2 and TRBJ1-2; 7 positions match TRBD1. V was clipped by 6 bases and J by 1 base; unmatched bases: 11. CDR1 is SGHTA, CDR2 FQGNSA, per germline. This CDR3 contains 16 residues. CDR3 sequence reads: CASSGPGTDFNYGYTF. CDR3 coding DNA: TGTGCCAGCAGTGGCCCCGGGACAGATTTTAACTATGGCTACACCTTC. Complete variable domain (other parts from reference TRBV7-2 and TRBJ1-2): GAGVSQSPSNKVTEKGKDVELRCDPISGHTALYWYRQSLGQGLEFLIYFQGNSAPDKSGLPSDRFSAERTGGSVSTLTIQRTQQEDSAVYLCASSGPGTDFNYGYTFGSGTRLTVV.

The chain joins TRBV14 to TRBJ2-7; D unclear. The ends were cut back, 0 bases at V and 0 bases at J, with 15 bases in the middle. CDR3 length: 17 residues. Germline assignment: CDR1 SGHDN and CDR2 FVKESK. The DNA for the CDR3 is TGTGCCAGCAGCCAAGATAGTTCGGGTCCCTTCTCCTACGAGCAGTACTTC. Amino acids: CASSQDSSGPFSYEQYF. Full variable domain (remainder filled in from reference TRBV14 and TRBJ2-7): EAGVTQFPSHSVIEKGQTVTLRCDPISGHDNLYWYRRVMGKEIKFLLHFVKESKQDESGMPNNRFLAERTGGTYSTLKVQPAELEDSGVYFCASSQDSSGPFSYEQYFGPGTRLTVT.

The CDR3 nucleotides read TGTGCCAGCAGTCGCAGTAGGGACTATGGCTACACCTTC. The encoded protein is CASSRSRDYGYTF. The V call is TRBV6-5, the J call TRBJ1-2, with D unresolved. V was cut by 5 bases and J by 3 bases, with 10 bases left in between. In germline, CDR1 is MNHEY, CDR2 SVGAGI. The CDR3 totals 13 residues.

This clonotype was detected a few times. The V and J genes are TRBV11-2 and TRBJ1-4, with D possibly being TRBD1 (5 bases). V dropped 0 bases and J dropped 0 bases, with 8 bases sitting between them. The CDR3 runs 16 residues. Germline V gives CDR1 SGHAT, CDR2 FQNNGV. The CDR3, as DNA: TGTGCCAGCAGCTTAGACCAGACAGCAACTAATGAAAAACTGTTTTTT. It codes for CASSLDQTATNEKLFF.

This clonotype was seen many times. The rearrangement links TRBV6-2 or TRBV6-3 to TRBJ2-5, with TRBD2 as a possible D gene (5 bases). From germline, CDR1 is MNHEY and CDR2 SVGEGT. The CDR3 covers 13 residues. Deletions cut 3 bases from V and 5 bases from J, with 10 bases between. The CDR3 DNA reads as TGTGCCAGCAGTTATCGGGATTTTGAGACCCAGTACTTC. It specifies CASSYRDFETQYF.

The chain couples TRBV7-2 to TRBJ2-4; D unclear. The CDR3 contains 12 residues. V lost 3 bases and J lost 1, with 1 base in between. Germline V lookup: CDR1 SGHTA, CDR2 FQGNSA. In nucleotides, the CDR3 is TGTGCCAGCAGCTTCGCCAAAAACATTCAGTACTTC. Its protein product is CASSFAKNIQYF. Supplemented by reference TRBV7-2 and TRBJ2-4, the full variable domain reads GAGVSQSPSNKVTEKGKDVELRCDPISGHTALYWYRQSLGQGLEFLIYFQGNSAPDKSGLPSDRFSAERTGGSVSTLTIQRTQQEDSAVYLCASSFAKNIQYFGAGTRLSVL.

On this clonotype itself: The CDR3 carries no conserved terminal phenylalanine or tryptophan, so it likely arises from a read error. The gene calls are TRBV6-4 and TRBJ2-2; D remains ambiguous. Per the germline V gene, CDR1 is MRHNA and CDR2 is SNTAGT. The V end was cut by 0 bases, the J end by 0 bases, with 5 bases between. The CDR3 contains 15 residues. CDR3 sequence (DNA): TGTGCCAGCAGTGACTCGGGCGCGAACACCGGGGAGCTGTTTTGT. It encodes CASSDSGANTGELFC.